This T cell receptor beta chain came from a study of T cells in Graves' hyperthyroidism and ophthalmopathy (dated by TCRdb to between 2018 and 2021). Study-wide context: Peripheral blood samples were taken at initial diagnosis, before any treatment was given. A discovery cohort of roughly 100 patients, roughly 43 with Graves' ophthalmopathy and fewer than 65 with stable Graves' hyperthyroidism, was used to find distinguishing TCR V-J signatures. An independent validation cohort of around 19 hyperthyroidism patients and some 15 patients who later progressed to ophthalmopathy tested prospective prediction of ophthalmopathy. The roughly 94 discovery patients were randomly divided into training and test sets at a 7:3 ratio. In addition, the study compared T-cell repertoires in thyroid tissue and in blood from 6 or 7 Graves' hyperthyroidism patients. Once sampling was done, hyperthyroidism patients were given methimazole at a starting dose of 30 mg daily, whereas ophthalmopathy patients were given high-dose intravenous methylprednisolone. The paper describes TCR Vbeta CDR3 sequencing of roughly 130 peripheral blood samples, made up of approximately 40 ophthalmopathy patients, some 80 hyperthyroidism patients and roughly 17 progressor patients.

The hyperthyroidism patients were between 18 and 65 years old and newly diagnosed, with a disease duration of less than 2 months. Any patient with an uncontrolled infection, another autoimmune disease, pregnancy or lactation was excluded. Diagnoses relied on clinical symptoms, serum thyroxine and TRAb, thyroid ultrasound and orbital computed tomography. Blood from progressor patients was drawn when they were first diagnosed with hyperthyroidism, before any ophthalmopathy symptoms appeared. PBMCs were separated from roughly 9.6 ml of fresh peripheral blood using Ficoll-Paque density gradient centrifugation. Progressor patients were defined as those initially diagnosed with Graves' hyperthyroidism in whom ophthalmopathy developed during follow-up. Trizol reagent was used to extract total RNA, and RNA quality was then checked on an Agilent 2100 Bioanalyzer. The CDR3 starts with the cysteine, ends with the phenylalanine, and has 15 residues. The entry retains the CDR3 DNA only, 45 bases that are in frame from base 1. The germline V gene provides CDR1 SNHLY and CDR2 FYNNEI.

Amplification of TCR beta CDR3 regions was carried out from RNA transcripts. For the first round of RT-PCR on the TCR CDR3, the HTBI primer set was used together with the Qiagen OneStep RT-PCR kit. The libraries were constructed in a second round of multiplex PCR and then size-selected and purified. Sequencing of the libraries was done on an Illumina HiSeq2000 using paired-end 100 bp reads. Turning to the authors' computational methods: Raw data were processed with SOAPnuke, discarding reads with adapters, uncalled bases, mean Phred below 15, or no exact constant-primer or identifier match. COPE v1.2.5 was used to merge the high-quality paired reads, and each unique nucleotide sequence was defined as a clonotype. MiTCR v1.1 was used to align clonotypes to the IMGT TRBV, TRBD and TRBJ reference segments. Analysis was restricted to V-J combinations with a frequency above 0.0001, which covered 99.2% of repertoires. The TCS score was defined as the ratio of F50 (clonal expansion) to E x V (chaos), calculated using BLOSUM62-based TCRdist between CDR3 peptides within each V-J. Welch's t-statistics and random forest reduced several hundred V-J features to about 12, which were used in a naive Bayes classifier (R e1071). TCRdb took the public reads, trimmed them with fastp at Q25, ran MiXCR for clone calling and kept in-frame beta chains. Here each entry gathers all rows of one CDR3 protein and keeps the most common genes and DNA. It is TCRdb's table, rather than the study itself, that gives the V and J calls and clone size. This sample is represented by under 300,000 distinct CDR3 sequences; more than 14% of them were singletons. The top ten constitute 10% to 15% of the sample.

The investigation overall reported the following: Ophthalmopathy was separated from stable hyperthyroidism by a 13 V-J signature model, with approximately 89% sensitivity and roughly 81% specificity obtained in cross-validation and 80%/75% obtained in testing. In validation, progression to ophthalmopathy was predicted by the model with approximately 67% sensitivity and 72% to 85% specificity, a median of roughly 6.4 months before onset. Blood samples also contained most of the expanded thyroid clonotypes (frequency above 0.001), which suggests that blood repertoires may reflect thyroid immune responses. Sample size was not statistically predetermined, and blinding of investigators to group allocation was not performed.

This clonotype came up a few times. No cognate antigen has been identified for it. This sequence may be a read error, since a much larger clone differs from it by one base. Source material: blood. This TCR derives from a woman between 40 and 50 years old with Graves' hyperthyroidism that later progressed to Graves' ophthalmopathy. Recombination linked TRBV2 to TRBJ2-2, and TRBD2 matches 11 of the central bases. The nucleotide sequence is given as TGTGCCAGCAAAATGACTAGCGGGGACACCGGGGAGCTGTCTTTT. Translated, this gives CASKMTSGDTGELSF.